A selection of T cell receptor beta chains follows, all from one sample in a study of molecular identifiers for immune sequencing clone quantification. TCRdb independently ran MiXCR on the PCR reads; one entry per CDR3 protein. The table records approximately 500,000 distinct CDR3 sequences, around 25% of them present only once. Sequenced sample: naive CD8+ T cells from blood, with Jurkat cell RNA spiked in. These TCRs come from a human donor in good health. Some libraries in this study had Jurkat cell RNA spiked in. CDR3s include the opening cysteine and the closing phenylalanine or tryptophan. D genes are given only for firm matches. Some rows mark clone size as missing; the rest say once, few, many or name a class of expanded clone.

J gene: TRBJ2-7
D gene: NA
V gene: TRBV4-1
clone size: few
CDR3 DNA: TGCGCCAGCAGCTCGGGAGCAGGTACCTACGAGCAGTACTTC
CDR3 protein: CASSSGAGTYEQYF

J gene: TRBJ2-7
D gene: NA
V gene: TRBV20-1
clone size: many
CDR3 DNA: TGCAGTGCCATTAGCGTCGCCTACGAGCAGTACTTC
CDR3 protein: CSAISVAYEQYF

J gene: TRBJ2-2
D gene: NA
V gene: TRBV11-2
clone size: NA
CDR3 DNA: TGTGCCAGTACCTGGAGGGGCCACACCGGGGAGCTGTTTTTT
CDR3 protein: CASTWRGHTGELFF

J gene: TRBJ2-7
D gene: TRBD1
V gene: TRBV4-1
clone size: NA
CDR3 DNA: TGCGCCAGCAGCCAAGTGGGACAGGGGGCGGGTGAGCAGTACTTC
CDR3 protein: CASSQVGQGAGEQYF

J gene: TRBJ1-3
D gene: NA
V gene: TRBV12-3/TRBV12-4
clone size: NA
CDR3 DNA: TGTGCCAGCAGTTATCATCCTCCGTTGATACCCTCTGGAAACACCATATATTTT
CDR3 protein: CASSYHPPLIPSGNTIYF

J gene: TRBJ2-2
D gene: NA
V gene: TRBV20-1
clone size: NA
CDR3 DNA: TGCAGTGCTAGATCCGACAGTCGCCTGAACACCGGGGAGCTGTTTTTT
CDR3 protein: CSARSDSRLNTGELFF

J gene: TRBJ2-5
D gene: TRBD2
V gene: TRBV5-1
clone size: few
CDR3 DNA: TGCGCCAGCAGCTTGGCCGGCAGCGGGGGGTACCAAGAGCCCCAGTACTTC
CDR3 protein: CASSLAGSGGYQEPQYF

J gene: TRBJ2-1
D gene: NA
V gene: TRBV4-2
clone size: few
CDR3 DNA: TGTGCCAGCAGCCAAAACAGGGACCACGAGCAGTTCTTC
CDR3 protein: CASSQNRDHEQFF

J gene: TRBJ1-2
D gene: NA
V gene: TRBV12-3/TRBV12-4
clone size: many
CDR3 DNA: TGTGCCAGCAGTCCCGGACAGTTCTATGGCTACACCTTC
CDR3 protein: CASSPGQFYGYTF

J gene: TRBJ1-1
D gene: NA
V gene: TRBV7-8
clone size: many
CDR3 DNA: TGTGCCAGCAGCTTGACAGGTTCCACTGAAGCTTTCTTT
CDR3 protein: CASSLTGSTEAFF

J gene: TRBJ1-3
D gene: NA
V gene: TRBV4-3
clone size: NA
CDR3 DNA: TGCGCCAGCAGCCAAGATCGGGCAGGGCTCGGAAACACCATATATTTT
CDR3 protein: CASSQDRAGLGNTIYF

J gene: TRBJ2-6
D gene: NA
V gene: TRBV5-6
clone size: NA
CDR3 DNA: TGTGCCAGCAGCTTTGGGGTCCACCCTTTGGCCAACGTCCTGACTTTC
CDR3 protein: CASSFGVHPLANVLTF

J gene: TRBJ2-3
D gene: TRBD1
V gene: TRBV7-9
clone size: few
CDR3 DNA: TGTGCCAGCAGCCCCGGACAGGTTGCTAGCACAGATACGCAGTATTTT
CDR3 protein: CASSPGQVASTDTQYF

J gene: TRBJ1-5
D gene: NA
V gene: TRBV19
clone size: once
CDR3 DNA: TGTGCCAGTAGTTATTACGGTAGCAATCAGCCCCGGCATTTT
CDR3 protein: CASSYYGSNQPRHF

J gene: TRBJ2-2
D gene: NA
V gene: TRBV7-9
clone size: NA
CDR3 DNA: TGTGCCAGCAGCTTATTGGTGGGAGCCGTCACCGGGGAGCTGTTTTTT
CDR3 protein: CASSLLVGAVTGELFF

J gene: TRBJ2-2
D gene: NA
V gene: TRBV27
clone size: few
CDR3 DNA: TGTGCCAGCAGTTTACAACCGAACACCGGGGAGCTGTTTTTT
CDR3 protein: CASSLQPNTGELFF

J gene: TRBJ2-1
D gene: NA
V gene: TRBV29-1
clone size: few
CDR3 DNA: TGCAGCTCCCAGGGGGGCAGGGGAAGTGATGAGCAGTTCTTC
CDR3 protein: CSSQGGRGSDEQFF

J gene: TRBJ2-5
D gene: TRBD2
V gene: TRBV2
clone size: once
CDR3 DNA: TGTGCCAGCAGTGAAGTGATAGCGGGGTTCCCATTTCAAGAGACCCAGTACTTC
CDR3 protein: CASSEVIAGFPFQETQYF

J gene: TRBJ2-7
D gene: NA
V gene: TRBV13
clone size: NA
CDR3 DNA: TGTGCCAGAAGCTCAACCACTAGTGGGGGCTACGAGCAGTACTTC
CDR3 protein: CARSSTTSGGYEQYF

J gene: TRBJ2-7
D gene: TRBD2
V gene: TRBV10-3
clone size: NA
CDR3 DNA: TGTGCCATCAGTGAGGCTAGCGGGATTCACGAGCAGTACTTC
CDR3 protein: CAISEASGIHEQYF

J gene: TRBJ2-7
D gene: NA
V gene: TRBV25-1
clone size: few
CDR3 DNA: TGTGCCAGCAGTGCGCTAGTGTTATCCGAGCAGTACTTC
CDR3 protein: CASSALVLSEQYF

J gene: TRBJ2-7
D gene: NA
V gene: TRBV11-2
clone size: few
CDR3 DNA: TGTGCCAGCAGCCCGATGGGTTTACCTATCTCCTACGAGCAGTACTTC
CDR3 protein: CASSPMGLPISYEQYF

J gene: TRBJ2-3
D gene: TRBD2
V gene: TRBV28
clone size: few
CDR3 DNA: TGTGCCAACAGTTTTCATAGCGGGAGTAAGTCAGATACGCAGTATTTT
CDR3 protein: CANSFHSGSKSDTQYF

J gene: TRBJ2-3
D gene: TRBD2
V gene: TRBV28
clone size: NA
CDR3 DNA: TGTGCCAGCAGTTTATCAGCGGGAGATAGCACAGATACGCAGTATTTT
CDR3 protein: CASSLSAGDSTDTQYF

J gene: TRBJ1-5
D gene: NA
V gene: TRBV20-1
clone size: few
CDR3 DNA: TGCAGTGCTAACACTCGACGGGAGAGGGGTCAGCCCCAGCATTTT
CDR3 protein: CSANTRRERGQPQHF

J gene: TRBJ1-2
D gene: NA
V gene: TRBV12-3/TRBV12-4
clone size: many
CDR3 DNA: TGTGCCAGCAGTTCGGACGGATATACTTTTGGCTACACCTTC
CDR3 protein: CASSSDGYTFGYTF

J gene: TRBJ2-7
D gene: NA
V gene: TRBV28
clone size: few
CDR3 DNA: TGTGCCAGCAGCGGCCGGGACCTCTACTCCTACGAGCAGTACTTC
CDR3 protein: CASSGRDLYSYEQYF

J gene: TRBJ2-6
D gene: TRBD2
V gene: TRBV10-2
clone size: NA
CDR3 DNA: TGCGCCAGCAGTGATAGGTGGGGGGGTTTATCTGGGGCCAACGTCCTGACTTTC
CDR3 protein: CASSDRWGGLSGANVLTF

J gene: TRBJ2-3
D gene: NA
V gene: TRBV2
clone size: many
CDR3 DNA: TGTGCCAGCAGTGAATACTACACAGATACGCAGTATTTT
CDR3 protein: CASSEYYTDTQYF

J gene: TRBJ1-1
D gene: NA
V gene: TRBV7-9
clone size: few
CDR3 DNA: TGTGCCAGCAGCTTTGGTCCCTCCGGGAACACTGAAGCTTTCTTT
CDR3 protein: CASSFGPSGNTEAFF

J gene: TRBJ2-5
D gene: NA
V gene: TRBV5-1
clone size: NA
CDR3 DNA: TGCGCCAGCAGTCAAGAGGAAACCCTGTACTTC
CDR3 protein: CASSQEETLYF